This TCR beta chain was profiled in a study of CD8+CD57+ T cells in acquired aplastic anemia. Study at large: Recorded DNA amounts for sorted CD4+ and CD8+ cells had an average of approximately 3 ug.

The TCR beta profiling, which covered VDJ combination and CDR3 sequence, was carried out using genomic DNA as the template. Each CDR3 protein is one row after TCRdb ran MiXCR on the reads. The sample shows around 180,000 distinct CDR3 sequences, around 60% of them seen only once. Remarks on this clonotype: The antigen is unknown.

Study-level results: Comparison of patients with controls identified approximately 28 shared CD8+ CDR3 sequences.

Germline values: CDR1 ENHRY, CDR2 SYGVKD. The CDR3 is made up of 15 amino acids. The J segment lost 5 bases and the V segment lost 5 bases, leaving 6 bases of the junction unmatched. The specimen sequenced was sorted CD4+, CD8+, or CD8+CD57+ T cells (not recorded which) from PBMCs. This rearrangement joins TRBV10-3 to TRBJ2-1; TRBD2 agrees at 10 bases. The receptor was isolated from a human donor in good health. The CDR3 region is CAISSTLAGDNEQFF. CDR3 nucleotide sequence: TGTGCCATCAGTTCGACCCTAGCGGGGGACAATGAGCAGTTCTTC.